The rows below give T cell receptor beta chains drawn from one sample of a study of CD8 T cells in ankylosing spondylitis. TCRdb re-analysed the 5' RACE reads in MiXCR, keeping a single row per CDR3 protein. This sample has under 170,000 distinct CDR3 sequences, with more than 40% found just once. Sequenced input: synovial fluid, either unsorted or a sorted T cell fraction (not recorded which). The receptors derive from a male donor with ankylosing spondylitis. The CDR3 runs from the conserved cysteine through the conserved F or W.

>TRBV4-3|TRBJ2-1
CASSQVRLAGAPSSYNEQFF
>TRBV29-1|TRBJ2-7
CSVAGQGGYEQYF
>TRBV4-1|TRBJ2-1
CASSQEVIRPWDEQFF
>TRBV5-1|TRBJ1-4
CASSRDGQRERGHHTFF
>TRBV4-3|TRBJ2-7
CASSQGAGEPYEQYF
>TRBV12-3/TRBV12-4|TRBJ2-1
CASSLAGEFEPQILYNEQFF
>TRBV20-1|TRBJ1-4
CSAENSDEKLFF
>TRBV6-5|TRBJ1-1
CASSLLRGNTEAFF
>TRBV6-5|TRBJ2-7
CASSYSQGGYEQYF
>TRBV29-1|TRBJ2-7
CSVGPRDRGIPYEQYF
>TRBV7-8|TRBJ2-7
CASSPNGGGYEQYF
>TRBV6-2/TRBV6-3|TRBJ2-7
CASSVLAGTYEQYF
>TRBV12-5|TRBJ1-5
CASGSPTYPYNQPQHF
>TRBV7-9|TRBJ1-1
CASSLEPGIGTEAFF
>TRBV14|TRBJ1-6
CASSQGRGVGHSPLHF
>TRBV27|TRBJ2-5
CASSVIGTDDGTQYF
>TRBV2|TRBJ2-3
CASSDWRGSTDTQYF